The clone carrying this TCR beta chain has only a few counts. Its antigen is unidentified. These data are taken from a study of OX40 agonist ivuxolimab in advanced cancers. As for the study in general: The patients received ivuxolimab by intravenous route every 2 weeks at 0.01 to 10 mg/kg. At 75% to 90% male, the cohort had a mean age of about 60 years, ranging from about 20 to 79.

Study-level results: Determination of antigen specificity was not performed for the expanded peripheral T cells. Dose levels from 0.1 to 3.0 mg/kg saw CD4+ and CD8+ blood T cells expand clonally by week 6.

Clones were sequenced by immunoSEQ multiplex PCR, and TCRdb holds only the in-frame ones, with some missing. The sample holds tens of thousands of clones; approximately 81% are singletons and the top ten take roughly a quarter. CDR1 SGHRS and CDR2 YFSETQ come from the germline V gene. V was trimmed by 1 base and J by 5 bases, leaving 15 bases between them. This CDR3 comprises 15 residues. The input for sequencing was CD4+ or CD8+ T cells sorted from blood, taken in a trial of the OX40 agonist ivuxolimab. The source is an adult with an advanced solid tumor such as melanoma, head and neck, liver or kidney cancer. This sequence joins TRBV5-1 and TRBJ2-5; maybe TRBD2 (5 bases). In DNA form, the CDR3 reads TGCGCCAGCAGCTTGAACAGCGACTATGTGGAGACCCAGTACTTC. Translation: CASSLNSDYVETQYF.